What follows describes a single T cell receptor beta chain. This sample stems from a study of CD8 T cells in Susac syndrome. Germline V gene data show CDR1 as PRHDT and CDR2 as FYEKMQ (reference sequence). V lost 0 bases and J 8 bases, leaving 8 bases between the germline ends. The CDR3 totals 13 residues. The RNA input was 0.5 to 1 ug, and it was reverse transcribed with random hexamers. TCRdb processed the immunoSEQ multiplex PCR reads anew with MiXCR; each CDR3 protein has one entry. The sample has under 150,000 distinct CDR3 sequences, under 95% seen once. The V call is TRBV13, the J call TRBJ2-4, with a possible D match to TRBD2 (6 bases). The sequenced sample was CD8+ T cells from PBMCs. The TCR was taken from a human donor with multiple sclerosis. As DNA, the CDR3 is TGTGCCAGCAGCTTAGGAGGGGAGGACATTCAGTACTTC. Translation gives CASSLGGEDIQYF. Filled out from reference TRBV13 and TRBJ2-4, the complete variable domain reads AAGVIQSPRHLIKEKRETATLKCYPIPRHDTVYWYQQGPGQDPQFLISFYEKMQSDKGSIPDRFSAQQFSDYHSELNMSSLELGDSALYFCASSLGGEDIQYFGAGTRLSVL.